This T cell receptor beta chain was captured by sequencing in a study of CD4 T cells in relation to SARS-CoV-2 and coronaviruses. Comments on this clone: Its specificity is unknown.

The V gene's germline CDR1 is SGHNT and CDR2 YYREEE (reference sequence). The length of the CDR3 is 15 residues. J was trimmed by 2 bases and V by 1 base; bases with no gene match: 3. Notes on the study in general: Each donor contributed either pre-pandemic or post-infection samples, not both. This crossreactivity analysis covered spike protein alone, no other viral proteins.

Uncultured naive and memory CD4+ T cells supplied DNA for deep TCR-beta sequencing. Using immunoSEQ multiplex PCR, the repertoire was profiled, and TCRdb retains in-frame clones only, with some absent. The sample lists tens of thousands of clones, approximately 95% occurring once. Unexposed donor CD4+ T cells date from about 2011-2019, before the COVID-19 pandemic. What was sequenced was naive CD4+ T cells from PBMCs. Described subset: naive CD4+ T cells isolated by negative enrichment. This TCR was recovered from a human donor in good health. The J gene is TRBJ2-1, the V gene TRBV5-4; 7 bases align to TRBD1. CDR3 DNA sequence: TGTGCCAGCAGCTTGTTTGGACAGGCCTACAATGAGCAGTTCTTC. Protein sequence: CASSLFGQAYNEQFF.